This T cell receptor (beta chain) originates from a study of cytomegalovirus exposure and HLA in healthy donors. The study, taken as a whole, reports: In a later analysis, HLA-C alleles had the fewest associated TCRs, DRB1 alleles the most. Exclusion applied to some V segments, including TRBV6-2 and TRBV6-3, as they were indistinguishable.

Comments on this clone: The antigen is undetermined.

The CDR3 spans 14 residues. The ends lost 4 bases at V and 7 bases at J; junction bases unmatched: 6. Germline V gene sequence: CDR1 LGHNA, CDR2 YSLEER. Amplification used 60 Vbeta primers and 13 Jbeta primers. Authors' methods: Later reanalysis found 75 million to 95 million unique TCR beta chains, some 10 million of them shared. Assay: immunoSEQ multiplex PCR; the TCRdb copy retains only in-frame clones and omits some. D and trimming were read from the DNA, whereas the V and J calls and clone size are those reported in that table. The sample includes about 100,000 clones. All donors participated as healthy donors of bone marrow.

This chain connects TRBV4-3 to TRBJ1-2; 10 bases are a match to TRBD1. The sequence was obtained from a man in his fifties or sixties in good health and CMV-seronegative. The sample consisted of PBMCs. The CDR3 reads CASSLGQGVGGYTF. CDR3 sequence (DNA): TGCGCCAGCAGCCTAGGACAGGGGGTGGGTGGCTACACCTTC.